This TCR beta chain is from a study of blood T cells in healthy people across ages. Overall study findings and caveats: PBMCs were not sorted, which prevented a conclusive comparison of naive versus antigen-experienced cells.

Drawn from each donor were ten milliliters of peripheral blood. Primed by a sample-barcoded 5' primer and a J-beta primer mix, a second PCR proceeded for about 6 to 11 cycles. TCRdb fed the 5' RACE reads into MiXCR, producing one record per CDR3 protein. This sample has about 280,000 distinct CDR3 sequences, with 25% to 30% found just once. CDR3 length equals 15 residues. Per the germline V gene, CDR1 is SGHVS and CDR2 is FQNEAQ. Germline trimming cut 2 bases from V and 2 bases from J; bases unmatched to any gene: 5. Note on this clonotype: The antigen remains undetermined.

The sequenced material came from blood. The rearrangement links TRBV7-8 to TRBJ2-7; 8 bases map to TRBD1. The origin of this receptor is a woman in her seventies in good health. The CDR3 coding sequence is TGTGCCAGCAGCTTATTCAGGGGGCTTCCCTACGAGCAGTACTTC. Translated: CASSLFRGLPYEQYF.